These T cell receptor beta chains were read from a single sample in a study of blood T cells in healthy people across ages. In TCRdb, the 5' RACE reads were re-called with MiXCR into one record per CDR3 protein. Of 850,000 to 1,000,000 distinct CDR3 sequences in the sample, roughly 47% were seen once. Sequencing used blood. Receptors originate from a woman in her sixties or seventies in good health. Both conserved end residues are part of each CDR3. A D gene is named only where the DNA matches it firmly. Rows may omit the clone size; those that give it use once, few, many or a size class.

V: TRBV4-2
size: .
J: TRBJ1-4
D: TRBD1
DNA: TGTGCCAGCAGCCAAGTTAAGGGACAGGGGGAAGAAAAACTGTTTTTT
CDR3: CASSQVKGQGEEKLFF

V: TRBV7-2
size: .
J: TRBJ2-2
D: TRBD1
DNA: TGTGCCAGCAGCTCCGGACAGGGGGACACCGGGGAGCTGTTTTTT
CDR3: CASSSGQGDTGELFF

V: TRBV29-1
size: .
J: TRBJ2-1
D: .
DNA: TGCAGCGTTGTTACTAGGACGAAGAATGAGCAGTTCTTC
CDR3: CSVVTRTKNEQFF

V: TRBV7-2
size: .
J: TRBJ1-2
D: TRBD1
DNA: TGTGCCAGCAGCGTCGGACAGGGGGCAAGAGGCTACACCTTC
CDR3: CASSVGQGARGYTF

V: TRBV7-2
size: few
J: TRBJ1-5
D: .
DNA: TGTGCCAGCAGCTTAGGAGGGTTTCATAGCAATCAGCCCCAGCATTTT
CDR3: CASSLGGFHSNQPQHF

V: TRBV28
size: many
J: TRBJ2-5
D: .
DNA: TGTGCCAGCAGTTTACTCCGAGAGACCCAGTACTTC
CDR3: CASSLLRETQYF

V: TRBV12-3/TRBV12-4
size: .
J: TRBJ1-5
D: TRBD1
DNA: TGTGCCAGCAGTAAGGGGGCGCTTAGCAATCAGCCCCAGCATTTT
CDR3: CASSKGALSNQPQHF

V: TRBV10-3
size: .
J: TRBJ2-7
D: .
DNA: TGTGCCATCAGGGACTACAGGGGCGAGCAGTACTTC
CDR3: CAIRDYRGEQYF

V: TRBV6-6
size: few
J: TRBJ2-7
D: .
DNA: TGTGCCAGCAGTTACATGGCAGGCGACACCTACGAGCAGTACTTC
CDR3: CASSYMAGDTYEQYF

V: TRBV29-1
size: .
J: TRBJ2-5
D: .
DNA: TGCAGCGTTGAACTTGTTACCTTCCAAGAGACCCAGTACTTC
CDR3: CSVELVTFQETQYF

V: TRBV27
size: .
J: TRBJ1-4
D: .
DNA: TGTGCCAGCAGCCTCACGTGGGGCTGGGGTGAAAAACTGTTTTTT
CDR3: CASSLTWGWGEKLFF

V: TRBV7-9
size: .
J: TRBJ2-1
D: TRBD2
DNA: TGTGCCAGCAGCTTACTCCGGCTAGCGGACTACAATGAGCAGTTCTTC
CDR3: CASSLLRLADYNEQFF

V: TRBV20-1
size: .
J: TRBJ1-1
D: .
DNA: TGCAGTGCTGCGGGACGGAGGGAACGTTGGGCTTTCTTT
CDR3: CSAAGRRERWAFF

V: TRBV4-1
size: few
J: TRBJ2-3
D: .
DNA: TGCGCCAGCAGCCAAGAACGAGACAGCACAGATACGCAGTATTTT
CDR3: CASSQERDSTDTQYF

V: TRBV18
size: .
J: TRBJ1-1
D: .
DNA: TGTGCCAGCTCACCACGTCGGGGGAACACTGAAGCTTTCTTT
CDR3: CASSPRRGNTEAFF

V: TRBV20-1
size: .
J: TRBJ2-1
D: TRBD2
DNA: TGCAGTGGAGAAGCGGGAGTTCAGTACAATGAGCAGTTCTTC
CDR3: CSGEAGVQYNEQFF

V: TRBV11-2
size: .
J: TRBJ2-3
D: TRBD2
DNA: TGTGCCAGCAGCTCAACGACTAGCTCAGATACGCAGTATTTT
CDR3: CASSSTTSSDTQYF

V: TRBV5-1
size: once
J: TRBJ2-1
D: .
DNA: TGCGCCAGCACCATAGGTACAGTCTCCTACAATGAGCAGTTCTTC
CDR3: CASTIGTVSYNEQFF

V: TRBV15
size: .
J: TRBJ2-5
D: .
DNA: TGTGCCACCAGCAGAAATCCGCAGGGCGAGACCCAGTACTTC
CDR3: CATSRNPQGETQYF

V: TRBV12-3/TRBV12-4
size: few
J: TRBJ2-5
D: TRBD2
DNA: TGTGCCAGCAGTTTTGGACTAGCGGGGGCCCCGTACTTC
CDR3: CASSFGLAGAPYF

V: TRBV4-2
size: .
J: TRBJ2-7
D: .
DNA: TGTGCCAGCAGCCAAAGGCGGGTCCCAGGCAACGAGCAGTACTTC
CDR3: CASSQRRVPGNEQYF

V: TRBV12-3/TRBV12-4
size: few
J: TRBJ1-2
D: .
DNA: TGTGCCAGCAGCCCCACGGCGCAGGGTATCTATGGCTACACCTTC
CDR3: CASSPTAQGIYGYTF

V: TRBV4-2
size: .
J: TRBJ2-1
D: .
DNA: TGTGCCAGCAGCCCCCCCACCCGGGTTGAGCAGATCTTC
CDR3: CASSPPTRVEQIF

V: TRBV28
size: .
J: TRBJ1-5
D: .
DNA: TGTGCCAGCAGTTCCAGGGATGGGATCAATCAGCCCCAGCATTTT
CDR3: CASSSRDGINQPQHF

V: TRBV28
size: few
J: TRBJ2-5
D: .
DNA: TGTGCCAGCAGTTTACGGTCTCAGAACCAAGAGACCCAGTACTTC
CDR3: CASSLRSQNQETQYF

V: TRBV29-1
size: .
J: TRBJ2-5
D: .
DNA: TGCAGCGTGGGAACAGGGTTGGGAGAGACCCGGTACTTC
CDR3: CSVGTGLGETRYF

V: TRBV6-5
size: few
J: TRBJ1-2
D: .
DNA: TGTGCCAGCAGTTACGATGGGACGGCGTCTTTCAACTATGGCTACACCTTC
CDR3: CASSYDGTASFNYGYTF

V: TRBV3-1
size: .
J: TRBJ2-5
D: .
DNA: TGTGCCAGCCTGGGGAGTGGCGGCCAAGAGACCCAGTACTTC
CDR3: CASLGSGGQETQYF

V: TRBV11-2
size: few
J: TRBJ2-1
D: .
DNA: TGTGCCAGCACTCCGATTTTCGGCGGTATCGGCGGAGGATCGCAGTTCTTC
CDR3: CASTPIFGGIGGGSQFF

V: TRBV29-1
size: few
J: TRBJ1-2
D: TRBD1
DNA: TGCAGCACCCGACAGGGGGTGTATGGCTACACCTTC
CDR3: CSTRQGVYGYTF

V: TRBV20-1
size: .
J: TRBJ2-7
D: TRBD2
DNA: TGCAGTGCTAGAGTGTCTAGCGGGAGCTACGAGCAGTACTTC
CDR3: CSARVSSGSYEQYF

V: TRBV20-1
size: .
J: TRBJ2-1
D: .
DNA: TGCAGTGCCAATCCACCGCGGGGCCGGGACGATGAGCAGTTCTTC
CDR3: CSANPPRGRDDEQFF

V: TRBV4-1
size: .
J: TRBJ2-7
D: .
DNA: TGCGCCAGCAGCCAAGGAGTCTGGGCCACTGCACAGCAGTACTTC
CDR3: CASSQGVWATAQQYF

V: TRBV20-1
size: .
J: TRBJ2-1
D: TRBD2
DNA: TGCAGTGCGACCCAGGGTAGCGGGAGCGGGCGGGCTTGGGAGCAGTTCTTC
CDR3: CSATQGSGSGRAWEQFF

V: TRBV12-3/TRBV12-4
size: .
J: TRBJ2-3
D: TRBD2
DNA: TGTGCCAGCAGCCGAATAAGCGGGAGTCGGACAGATACGCAGTATTTT
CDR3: CASSRISGSRTDTQYF

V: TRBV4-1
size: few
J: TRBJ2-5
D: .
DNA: TGCGCCAGCAGCCAAGAGGGATGGGGAATCCAAGAGACCCAGTACTTC
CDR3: CASSQEGWGIQETQYF

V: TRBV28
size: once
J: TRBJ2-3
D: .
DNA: TGTGCCAGCGCCGGGTACCTCGCCACAGATACGCAGTATTTT
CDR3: CASAGYLATDTQYF

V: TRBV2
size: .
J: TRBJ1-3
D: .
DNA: TGTGCCAGCACTCTGGATCTGGGCACCATATATTTT
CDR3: CASTLDLGTIYF

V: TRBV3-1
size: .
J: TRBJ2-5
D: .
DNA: TGTGCCAGCAGCCGGCCTGGTTTAGAGGCAGGGAAAAGCAAGGGTGAGCAGTACTTC
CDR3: CASSRPGLEAGKSKGEQYF

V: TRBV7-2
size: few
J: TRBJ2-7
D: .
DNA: TGTGCCAGCAGCTTAGATGGGGGCCGTTTTCAGCAGTACTTC
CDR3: CASSLDGGRFQQYF

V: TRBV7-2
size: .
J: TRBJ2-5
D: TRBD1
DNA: TGTGCCGGCAGCCCCCATGGACAGGTCCAAGAGACCCAGTACTTC
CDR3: CAGSPHGQVQETQYF

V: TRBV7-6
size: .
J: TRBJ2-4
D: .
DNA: TGTGCCAGCGGCTCCGGGCCGGGAGAAGGCGCCAAAAACATTCAGTACTTC
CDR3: CASGSGPGEGAKNIQYF

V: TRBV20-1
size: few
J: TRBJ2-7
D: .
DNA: TGCAGTGCTAGAGACTTTGGTAGCGGAAGAGCCTACGAGCAGTACTTC
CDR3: CSARDFGSGRAYEQYF

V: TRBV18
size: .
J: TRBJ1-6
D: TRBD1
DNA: TGTGCCAGCTCCCCTGACGAACGACAGGGGATTTATTCACCCCTCCACTTT
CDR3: CASSPDERQGIYSPLHF

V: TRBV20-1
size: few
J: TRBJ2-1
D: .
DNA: TGCAGTGCTAGAGGCCCCGGGGCATTCTACAATGAGCAGTTCTTC
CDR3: CSARGPGAFYNEQFF

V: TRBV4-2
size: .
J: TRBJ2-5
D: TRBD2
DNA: TGTGCCAGCAGCCAAGATGGTAGCGGGGGGGAAGAGACCCAGTACTTC
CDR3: CASSQDGSGGEETQYF

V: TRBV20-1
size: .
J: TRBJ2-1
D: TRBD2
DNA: TGCAGTGCTAGGCCCTTAGCGGGAGCCAGGGGTAATGAGCAGTTCTTC
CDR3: CSARPLAGARGNEQFF

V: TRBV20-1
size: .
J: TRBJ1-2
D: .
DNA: TGCAGTGCTTTCCGGGACAACGAGGATTATGACTACACCTTC
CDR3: CSAFRDNEDYDYTF

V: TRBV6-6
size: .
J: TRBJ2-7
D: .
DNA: TGTGCCAGCAGTTACTTGGCGACTAGCTCCTACGAGCAGTACTTC
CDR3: CASSYLATSSYEQYF

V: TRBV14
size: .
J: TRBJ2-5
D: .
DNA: TGTGCCAGCAGCCGCATATTGGCGGGGGCGCGAGAGACCCAGTACTTC
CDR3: CASSRILAGARETQYF

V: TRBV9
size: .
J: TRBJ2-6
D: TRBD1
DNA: TGTGCCAGCAGCGTAGAGGGACAGGGGGGCCCTGGGGCCAACGTCCTGACTTTC
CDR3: CASSVEGQGGPGANVLTF

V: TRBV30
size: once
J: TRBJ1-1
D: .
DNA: TGTGCCTGGAGTGCGACCGACGAAGCTTTCTTT
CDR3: CAWSATDEAFF

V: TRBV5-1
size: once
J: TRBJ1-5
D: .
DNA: TGCGCCAGCAGCCCGGGGGGTGGTCGGCAGCCCCAGCATTTT
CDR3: CASSPGGGRQPQHF

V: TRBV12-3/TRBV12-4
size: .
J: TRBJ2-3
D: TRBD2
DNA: TGTGCCAGCAGTTTAGGCCTAGCGGTTAATAGCACAGATACGCAGTATTTT
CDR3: CASSLGLAVNSTDTQYF

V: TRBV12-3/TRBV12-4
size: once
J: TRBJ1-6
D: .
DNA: TGTGCCAGCAGTTTAGTAAAAGAGGCTTCACTCCTCCACTTT
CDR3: CASSLVKEASLLHF

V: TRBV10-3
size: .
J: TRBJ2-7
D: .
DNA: TGTGCCATTAAACTAGTGGGAGGTCCGTACGAGCAGTACTTC
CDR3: CAIKLVGGPYEQYF

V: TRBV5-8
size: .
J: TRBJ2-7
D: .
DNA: TGTGCCAGCAGCACGGACAGCGTTTACTACGAGCAGTACTTC
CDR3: CASSTDSVYYEQYF

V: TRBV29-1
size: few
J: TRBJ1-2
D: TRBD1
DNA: TGCAGCGTTGAAGAGACAGGGGCCTTGCCGTCCTATGGCTACACCTTC
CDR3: CSVEETGALPSYGYTF

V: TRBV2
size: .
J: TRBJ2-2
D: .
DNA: TGTGCCAGCAGTGGGCAGATTAACACCGGGGAGCTGTTTTTT
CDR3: CASSGQINTGELFF